This record looks at one T cell receptor (beta chain) sequence and its context. The CDR3 sequence is 15 residues long. CDR1 and CDR2 from the germline V gene are SGHNT and YYREEE (reference sequence). The junction had 9 bases not matched to a gene; V was cut back by 4 bases and J by 6 bases. The repertoire was sequenced with immunoSEQ multiplex PCR; TCRdb's copy has only in-frame clones and lacks some. This sample has tens of thousands of clones; 65% to 90% occur once, and the top ten carry 9.5% to 13%. This entry is derived from a study of blood T cell repertoires in COVID-19. Study overall: Samples taken during acute and convalescent COVID-19 were collected in the United States, Italy and Spain. T cells, B-cell-depleted T cells, or PBMCs provided the cDNA or gDNA that served as material.

Sequences were obtained from peripheral blood. The J gene is TRBJ2-2, the V gene TRBV5-4, with 7 bases matching TRBD2. This TCR was sampled from a man in his fifties with COVID-19, enrolled during active disease. In DNA, the CDR3 is TGTGCCAGCAGCCATAGCGGGCCCCCCCCCGGGGAGCTGTTTTTT. It codes for CASSHSGPPPGELFF.